The 31 T cell receptor beta chains below come from one sample, sequenced in a study of CD8+CD57+ T cells in acquired aplastic anemia (dated by TCRdb to 2016 to 2019). Sequenced on an Illumina HiSeq 2000. Genomic DNA was used as template for profiling of TCR beta VDJ combinations and CDR3 sequences. TCRdb applied fastp at Q25 and MiXCR to the public reads, then kept only in-frame beta chains. CDR3 protein sequences are deduplicated, and each keeps its most common genes and DNA. The sample includes 200,000 to 250,000 distinct CDR3 sequences, with 34% observed a single time. The leading ten clones occupy 0.95% to 1.3% of the sample. Sequenced sample: sorted CD4+, CD8+, or CD8+CD57+ T cells (not recorded which) from PBMCs. The receptor source for this set is a human donor in good health, serving as a control.

This clonotype occurred a few times. CDR3 loop: CASSFGLAGYNEQFF. CDR3 in DNA: TGTGCCAGCAGTTTTGGACTAGCGGGTTACAATGAGCAGTTCTTC. The chain uses TRBV12-3 or TRBV12-4 and TRBJ2-1; TRBD2 matches at 11 bases. This CDR3 has 15 residues. Trimming at V came to 3 bases and at J to 4 bases, leaving 2 bases not matched to a gene.

This chain links TRBV2 with TRBJ2-3, with D unresolved. Germline CDR1 SNHLY, CDR2 FYNNEI. This CDR3 spans 10 amino acids. V gave up 8 bases and J gave up 6 bases, with 6 bases separating them. The CDR3 loop is CASFLDTQYF. For the CDR3, the DNA is TGTGCCAGCTTTCTCGATACGCAGTATTTT.

Many counts were recorded for this clonotype. The V and J genes are TRBV20-1 and TRBJ2-1; 7 nucleotides align to TRBD2. Germline-derived CDR1 and CDR2 are DFQATT and SNEGSKA (reference sequence). The junction had 15 bases not matched to a gene; V was cut back by 2 bases and J by 11 bases. CDR3 length equals 15 residues. CDR3 DNA: TGCAGTGCTAGAAGAACTAGCGTCGTGTCGATACAGCAGTTCTTC. Translated: CSARRTSVVSIQQFF.

Of note for this clonotype: This may arise from a read error, as a much more abundant clone is one base away. The genes are TRBV7-2 and TRBJ1-1; tentative D call: TRBD1 (5 bases). This CDR3 region has 14 residues. From germline, CDR1 is SGHTA and CDR2 FQGNSA. The CDR3 spells CASSRRGENAEAFF. The DNA for the CDR3 is TGTGCCAGCAGCCGACGGGGGGAGAACGCTGAAGCTTTCTTT.

Ten or more counts support this clonotype. The rearrangement uses TRBV2 and TRBJ2-5; D unresolved. Trimming stripped 5 bases from V and 1 base from J, with 8 bases between. Germline V gives CDR1 SNHLY, CDR2 FYNNEI. CDR3 size: 13 residues. In DNA form, the CDR3 reads TGTGCCAGCAGTTGGGGTTCCCAAGAGACCCAGTACTTC. Its protein is CASSWGSQETQYF. Full variable domain (outside the CDR3, taken from reference TRBV2 and TRBJ2-5): EPEVTQTPSHQVTQMGQEVILRCVPISNHLYFYWYRQILGQKVEFLVSFYNNEISEKSEIFDDQFSVERPDGSNFTLKIRSTKLEDSAMYFCASSWGSQETQYFGPGTRLLVL.

This clonotype has ten or more counts. The chain employs TRBV6-1 and TRBJ2-7; D may be TRBD2 (5 bases). V was pared by 4 bases and J by 3 bases, with 13 bases between. The CDR3 is made up of 14 amino acids. Per the germline V gene, CDR1 is MNHNS and CDR2 is SASEGT. CDR3 loop: CASSARGSDYEQYF. The CDR3 coding sequence is TGTGCCAGCAGTGCCCGTGGGAGCGACTACGAGCAGTACTTC.

Notes on this clonotype: A much larger clone is a single base away; this may be a read error. This chain links TRBV5-1 with TRBJ2-7; D is ambiguous. The CDR3 is made up of 13 amino acids. Trimming cost V 4 bases and J 2 bases, with 10 bases left between them. CDR1 is SGHRS, CDR2 YFSETQ, per germline. The DNA of the CDR3 is TGCGCCAGCAGCGTCGAGGCCCCCTACGAGCAGTACTTC. It encodes CASSVEAPYEQYF.

This clonotype was counted only a few times. DNA of the CDR3: TGTGCCAGCTCGCGGGAGCTCAACAATGAGCAGTTCTTC. Translated: CASSRELNNEQFF. The J gene is TRBJ2-1, the V gene TRBV7-8; 7 nucleotides agree with TRBD2. J lost 5 bases, V lost 8 bases, and 6 bases had no gene match. CDR1 and CDR2 from the germline V gene are SGHVS and FQNEAQ. This CDR3 spans 13 amino acids. Full variable domain (outside the CDR3, taken from reference TRBV7-8 and TRBJ2-1): GAGVSQSPRYKVAKRGQDVALRCDPISGHVSLFWYQQALGQGPEFLTYFQNEAQLDKSGLPSDRFFAERPEGSVSTLKIQRTQQEDSAVYLCASSRELNNEQFFGPGTRLTVL.

This clonotype has a count of ten or more. The rearrangement uses TRBV2 and TRBJ1-2; 10 bases align to TRBD1. CDR3 size: 13 residues. V was pared by 6 bases and J by 7 bases, with 5 bases of the junction left unmatched. Looked up from germline, CDR1 is SNHLY and CDR2 is FYNNEI. The DNA of the CDR3 is TGTGCCAGCAGGGACAGGGGGAGAAGTGGCTACACCTTC. Protein sequence: CASRDRGRSGYTF.

This clonotype was recorded many times. The chain has TRBV19 and TRBJ2-7, with D possibly matching TRBD2 (6 bases). From germline, CDR1 is LNHDA and CDR2 SQIVND (reference sequence). The V gene lost 6 bases and the J gene lost 5 bases, with 20 bases spanning the gap. This CDR3 region has 15 residues. The CDR3 protein is CASSRVLAMVHEQYF. The CDR3 region has the DNA TGTGCCAGTAGCAGAGTACTAGCTATGGTTCACGAGCAGTACTTC.

This clonotype was seen only a few times. The chain links TRBV10-1 to TRBJ2-2, with 10 positions matching TRBD2. V was clipped by 0 bases and J by 5 bases; unmatched bases: 3. The V gene's germline CDR1 is WNHNN and CDR2 SYGVQD (reference sequence). The CDR3 has 16 residues. For the CDR3, the DNA is TGCGCCAGCAGTGAGTCGTCTAGCGGGAGTACCGGGGAGCTGTTTTTT. Protein: CASSESSSGSTGELFF.

At least ten counts were recorded for this clonotype. The gene calls are TRBV5-6 and TRBJ1-6; 7 nucleotides agree with TRBD1. This CDR3 comprises 14 residues. Germline-derived CDR1 and CDR2 are SGHDT and YYEEEE. The V gene end was trimmed by 0 bases and the J gene end by 10 bases; junction bases not matched to a gene: 4. The CDR3 coding sequence is TGTGCCAGCAGCTTGGGAGGGGGCTTGTCACCCCTCCACTTT. This gives the protein CASSLGGGLSPLHF.

The chain employs TRBV7-2 and TRBJ2-3; D is unresolved. The CDR3 has 14 amino acids. V was cut by 4 bases and J by 0 bases, with 8 bases left in between. Germline V CDR1 and CDR2: SGHTA, FQGNSA. As DNA, the CDR3 is TGTGCCAGCAGCTCTCCACAGAGCACAGATACGCAGTATTTT. This translates into CASSSPQSTDTQYF.

This chain uses TRBV7-2 with TRBJ1-6; no clear D. The CDR3 has 13 amino acids. CDR1 and CDR2 from the germline V gene are SGHTA and FQGNSA. The V end was cut by 5 bases, the J end by 8 bases, with 10 bases between. The CDR3 bases are TGTGCCAGCAGCCCATCCGGGGATTCACCCCTCCACTTT. Translating gives CASSPSGDSPLHF.

The sample holds a few counts of this clonotype. This chain links TRBV5-5 with TRBJ1-1; unclear D gene. This CDR3 contains 16 residues. The germline V gene encodes CDR1 SGHKS and CDR2 YYEKEE (reference sequence). The V and J ends lost 0 bases and 0 bases respectively, with 12 bases between them. CDR3 in DNA: TGTGCCAGCAGCTTGGGTCCCGAAGGGCTGAACACTGAAGCTTTCTTT. This codes for CASSLGPEGLNTEAFF.

This clonotype showed up many times. The rearrangement uses TRBV5-1 and TRBJ1-1; D not certain. The V and J ends lost 1 base and 1 base respectively, with 5 bases between them. The germline gives CDR1 SGHRS, CDR2 YFSETQ. This CDR3 has 13 residues. CDR3 in DNA: TGCGCCAGCAGCTTGTTCAGGAACACTGAAGCTTTCTTT. Amino acid sequence: CASSLFRNTEAFF.

The table lists this clonotype with many counts. The chain joins TRBV13 to TRBJ2-1; D is perhaps TRBD1 or TRBD2 (6 bases each). CDR1 and CDR2 (germline): PRHDT, FYEKMQ (reference sequence). This CDR3 spans 15 amino acids. With 7 bases removed from V and 7 bases from J, the gap between germline ends came to 20 bases. CDR3 bases: TGTGCCAGCAACCCCAGTTACAGGGACTTGAATGAGCAGTTCTTC. Its protein is CASNPSYRDLNEQFF.

This clonotype has at least ten counts. The chain is built from TRBV14 and TRBJ2-2; D not resolved. Trimming left V 3 bases short and J 8 bases short, with 10 bases between. The CDR3 runs to 13 residues. Germline V gene lookup returns CDR1 SGHDN and CDR2 FVKESK. The CDR3 DNA reads as TGTGCCAGCAGCCAGGTCTCCGTGGGGGAGCTGTTTTTT. It translates to CASSQVSVGELFF.

The table lists this clonotype with many counts. The rearrangement joins TRBV7-2 to TRBJ1-2; a possible D gene is TRBD1 (5 bases). The CDR3 runs to 15 residues. CDR1 and CDR2 (germline): SGHTA, FQGNSA. With 5 bases removed from V and 8 bases from J, the gap between germline ends came to 21 bases. This CDR3 reads CASSGRDGNLGGYTF. CDR3 DNA sequence: TGTGCCAGCAGCGGGCGGGACGGGAACCTCGGGGGCTACACCTTC.

This chain connects TRBV19 to TRBJ2-7; possibly TRBD1 or TRBD2 for D (5 bases each). This CDR3 contains 15 residues. Germline V gene sequence: CDR1 LNHDA, CDR2 SQIVND (reference sequence). V was shortened by 3 bases and J by 1 base, with 13 bases between the two germline ends. This CDR3 is CASSIGQGPSYEQYF. Written as DNA, the CDR3 is TGTGCCAGTAGTATCGGCCAGGGACCGTCCTACGAGCAGTACTTC.

The chain has TRBV7-2 and TRBJ1-5, with unresolved D. Germline V gene sequence: CDR1 SGHTA, CDR2 FQGNSA. The CDR3 is 14 amino acids. Trimming took 6 bases from V and 0 from J, leaving 9 bases between them. CDR3 nucleotide sequence: TGTGCCAGCAGTTGGGTTTATAGCAATCAGCCCCAGCATTTT. This translates into CASSWVYSNQPQHF.

This chain joins TRBV20-1 and TRBJ2-7, with TRBD2 identical over 7 bases. The CDR3 extends over 15 amino acids. Germline V gene data show CDR1 as DFQATT and CDR2 as SNEGSKA (reference sequence). V was clipped by 5 bases and J by 1 base; unmatched bases: 11. The CDR3 here is CSAPAGLGPSYEQYF. The DNA of the CDR3 is TGCAGTGCTCCAGCGGGACTGGGCCCATCCTACGAGCAGTACTTC.

The rearrangement uses TRBV7-3 and TRBJ2-1; a weak D match, TRBD1 (5 bases). V lost 5 bases, J lost 9 bases, and 14 bases lay in between. Germline CDR1 and CDR2: SGHTA and FQGTGA. CDR3 length: 13 residues. This CDR3 is CASSLGWGFEQFF. The CDR3 DNA reads as TGTGCCAGCAGCCTCGGGTGGGGCTTTGAGCAGTTCTTC.

This clonotype was detected a few times. The chain combines TRBV11-2 with TRBJ2-1; 8 bases are a match to TRBD2. The CDR3 is made up of 17 amino acids. J was trimmed by 5 bases and V by 5 bases; bases with no gene match: 14. Germline V gene lookup returns CDR1 SGHAT and CDR2 FQNNGV. CDR3 in amino acids: CASSAWGQAGANNEQFF. The CDR3 nucleotides read TGTGCCAGCAGCGCGTGGGGTCAAGCGGGAGCCAACAATGAGCAGTTCTTC.

Ten or more counts support this clonotype. The chain employs TRBV2 and TRBJ1-1, with 8 bases that match TRBD1. This CDR3 region has 13 residues. Germline trimming cut 9 bases from V and 2 bases from J; bases unmatched to any gene: 5. Germline V gene data show CDR1 as SNHLY and CDR2 as FYNNEI. CDR3: CASGQGVNTEAFF. CDR3 bases: TGTGCCAGTGGACAGGGCGTCAACACTGAAGCTTTCTTT.

The chain employs TRBV7-4 and TRBJ2-7, with D possibly being TRBD2 (6 bases). CDR1 and CDR2 (germline): SGHVT, SQSDAQ. The CDR3 covers 14 residues. V was cut by 3 bases and J by 2 bases, with 11 bases left in between. Written as DNA, the CDR3 is TGTGCCAGCAGCTTGGAGGGAACCACCTACGAGCAGTACTTC. Its protein product is CASSLEGTTYEQYF.

Concerning this clonotype: Since the CDR3 does not end with the conserved phenylalanine or tryptophan, this likely comes from a read error. The V gene is TRBV19, the J gene TRBJ2-1, with unresolved D. The CDR3 covers 12 residues. Per germline, CDR1 LNHDA and CDR2 SQIVND (reference sequence). Trimming removed 2 bases from V and 10 bases from J, with 9 bases in between. The CDR3 coding sequence is TGTGCCAGTAGTATACCACGAGGAGAGCAGTTCCTC. Protein: CASSIPRGEQFL.

This clonotype was seen repeatedly, ten times or more. The chain is built from TRBV7-2 and TRBJ1-1; weak D call: TRBD1 (5 bases). V was pared by 3 bases and J by 1 base, with 9 bases between. Per germline, CDR1 SGHTA and CDR2 FQGNSA. The CDR3 is made up of 14 amino acids. The DNA of the CDR3 is TGTGCCAGCAGCTTGCAGGGTTCGAACACTGAAGCTTTCTTT. Translated, it gives CASSLQGSNTEAFF.

This clonotype was recorded once. This sequence joins TRBV5-4 and TRBJ1-2; 9 nucleotides align to TRBD1. The CDR3 runs to 17 residues. The germline V gene has CDR1 SGHNT and CDR2 YYREEE (reference sequence). Germline trimming cut 1 base from V and 1 base from J; bases unmatched to any gene: 8. CDR3 region: CASSLLIGGQGNYGYTF. The CDR3 nucleotides read TGTGCCAGCAGCTTGTTAATAGGGGGACAGGGTAACTATGGCTACACCTTC.

This clonotype was counted only a few times. The V and J genes are TRBV9 and TRBJ2-2; D may be TRBD2 (6 bases). Trimming removed 3 bases at V and 2 bases at J, with 17 bases between. The CDR3 runs 17 residues. Germline values: CDR1 SGDLS, CDR2 YYNGEE. The CDR3 DNA sequence: TGTGCCAGCAGCGCCTTTGTTTGGGGGGTCAACACCGGGGAGCTGTTTTTT. Translating gives CASSAFVWGVNTGELFF. Drawing the rest from reference TRBV9 and TRBJ2-2, the complete variable domain is DSGVTQTPKHLITATGQRVTLRCSPRSGDLSVYWYQQSLDQGLQFLIQYYNGEERAKGNILERFSAQQFPDLHSELNLSSLELGDSALYFCASSAFVWGVNTGELFFGEGSRLTVL.

This clonotype showed up many times. V is TRBV2 and J is TRBJ1-3; D gene unclear. V was pared by 7 bases and J by 0 bases, with 13 bases between. The length of the CDR3 is 15 residues. Germline V gene data show CDR1 as SNHLY and CDR2 as FYNNEI. The CDR3 sequence is CASIGGSSSGNTIYF. For the CDR3, the DNA is TGTGCCAGCATAGGTGGCAGCAGCTCTGGAAACACCATATATTTT.